The TCR beta chain described here comes from a study of cytomegalovirus exposure and HLA in healthy donors. This PCR relied on a set of 60 Vbeta primers and 13 Jbeta primers. Generated by immunoSEQ multiplex PCR, the TCRdb table keeps only in-frame clones and is missing some. Counted here are about 200,000 clones, over 75% occurring once; the ten biggest clones make up roughly 3%. The sequenced sample consisted of PBMCs. The sequence was collected from a woman aged 30 to 39 in good health and CMV-seronegative.

The CDR3 DNA follows: TGTGCCAGTAGTATGGGACAGGGACCCTCCTACGAGCAGTACTTC. Translating gives CASSMGQGPSYEQYF. The gene calls are TRBV19 and TRBJ2-7, with 9 positions matching TRBD1. The CDR3 length is 15 residues. The germline V gene has CDR1 LNHDA and CDR2 SQIVND (reference sequence). V trimming: 3 bases; J trimming: 0 bases; junction bases outside the gene matches: 3.